This T cell receptor (beta chain) was documented in a study of regulatory and conventional T cells in breast cancer. Germline V gene data show CDR1 as SNHLY and CDR2 as FYNNEI. CDR3 length: 13 amino acids. V was clipped by 4 bases and J by 4 bases, with 8 bases between them. This clonotype appeared once. Using its own MiXCR run on the PCR reads, TCRdb lists one record per CDR3 protein. The table includes approximately 9,500 distinct CDR3 sequences, about 35% detected once. This TCR came from a male donor in good health. Sequenced material: conventional T cells from blood. The gene calls are TRBV2 and TRBJ2-1; D gene unclear. The DNA for the CDR3 is TGTGCCAGCAGTGGGAACAAGTACAATGAGCAGTTCTTC. Protein: CASSGNKYNEQFF.